Each of the 21 T cell receptor beta chains below was sequenced from the same sample in a study of T cell responses to AZD1222 COVID-19 vaccine. This table comes from immunoSEQ multiplex PCR, and its TCRdb copy is limited to in-frame clones, with some not included. The top ten clones hold 15% to 20% of a sample with around 66,000 clones, roughly 90% of them seen once. The source material was peripheral blood, sampled on day 0 of AZD1222 vaccination. The receptor set was obtained from an adult in good health.

This chain connects TRBV29-1 to TRBJ1-5; no firm D call. V lost 5 bases and J 2 bases, leaving 10 bases between the germline ends. The V gene's germline CDR1 is SQVTM and CDR2 ANQGSEA. The length of the CDR3 is 13 residues. The CDR3 here is CSVWGGGNQPQHF. The CDR3 DNA reads as TGCAGCGTTTGGGGAGGCGGCAATCAGCCCCAGCATTTT. The variable domain in full, with the rest retrieved from reference TRBV29-1 and TRBJ1-5, is SAVISQKPSRDICQRGTSLTIQCQVDSQVTMMFWYRQQPGQSLTLIATANQGSEATYESGFVIDKFPISRPNLTFSTLTVSNMSPEDSSIYLCSVWGGGNQPQHFGDGTRLSIL.

The chain links TRBV14 to TRBJ2-4, with D tentatively TRBD2 (6 bases). The V end was cut by 1 base, the J end by 6 bases, with 19 bases between. Per the germline V gene, CDR1 is SGHDN and CDR2 is FVKESK. The CDR3 length is 17 residues. CDR3 amino acids: CASSQAGRGTDRNIQYF. The CDR3 DNA reads TGTGCCAGCAGCCAAGCCGGGCGGGGCACGGATCGAAACATTCAGTACTTC.

The rearrangement links TRBV9 to TRBJ2-1, with TRBD2 matching 7 bases. With V trimmed by 4 bases and J by 7 bases, 8 bases remained unmatched. Germline CDR1 is SGDLS and CDR2 is YYNGEE. This CDR3 contains 14 residues. The CDR3: CASSPQTSRNEQFF. The CDR3 DNA follows: TGTGCCAGCAGCCCACAGACTAGCAGAAATGAGCAGTTCTTC.

A note on this clone: A junction end diverges from the germline sequence, so it may reflect a read error. The V gene is TRBV7-2, the J gene TRBJ1-3; D not certain. Germline CDR1 reads SGHTA; CDR2 reads FQGNSA. This CDR3 is built from 15 residues. This CDR3 reads CASSLEPRTGSTIYF. The CDR3 coding sequence is TGTGCCAGCAGCTTAGAGCCTCGGACGGGAAGCACCATATATTTT.

The rearrangement joins TRBV6-2 or TRBV6-3 to TRBJ2-5; possible D gene TRBD1, 6 bases. V was cut by 6 bases and J by 2 bases, with 16 bases left in between. The germline V gene has CDR1 MNHEY and CDR2 SVGEGT. The CDR3 length is 15 residues. CDR3 in amino acids: CASSLSDRLQETQYF. In DNA, the CDR3 is TGTGCCAGCAGCCTCTCTGACAGGCTTCAAGAGACCCAGTACTTC.

The chain is built from TRBV7-8 and TRBJ1-1; D gene ambiguous. Germline lookup yields CDR1 SGHVS and CDR2 FQNEAQ. V lost 0 bases and J 4 bases, leaving 12 bases between the germline ends. CDR3 size: 15 residues. The CDR3: CASSLALGVATEAFF. The CDR3 DNA sequence: TGTGCCAGCAGCTTAGCCCTGGGAGTGGCCACTGAAGCTTTCTTT.

The chain combines TRBV28 with TRBJ2-4; 8 nucleotides line up with TRBD2. J lost 0 bases, V lost 6 bases, and 4 bases had no gene match. From germline, CDR1 is MDHEN and CDR2 SYDVKM. The CDR3 length is 15 residues. The CDR3 sequence: CASRSSGLAKNIQYF. The DNA for the CDR3 is TGTGCCAGCAGGTCTAGCGGGCTAGCCAAAAACATTCAGTACTTC.

This chain connects TRBV2 to TRBJ2-3; 10 nucleotides match TRBD2. The CDR3 loop spans 15 amino acids. Germline V gene lookup returns CDR1 SNHLY and CDR2 FYNNEI. The junction had 2 bases not matched to a gene; V was cut back by 5 bases and J by 0 bases. CDR3 in DNA: TGTGCCAGCAGTAGCGGGGGGGCTAGCACAGATACGCAGTATTTT. Its translation is CASSSGGASTDTQYF. The whole variable domain, filled in from reference TRBV2 and TRBJ2-3, reads EPEVTQTPSHQVTQMGQEVILRCVPISNHLYFYWYRQILGQKVEFLVSFYNNEISEKSEIFDDQFSVERPDGSNFTLKIRSTKLEDSAMYFCASSSGGASTDTQYFGPGTRLTVL.

The chain recombines TRBV6-4 with TRBJ2-7; no clear D. The germline V gene has CDR1 MRHNA and CDR2 SNTAGT. Trimming cost V 3 bases and J 0 bases, with 12 bases left between them. This CDR3 comprises 15 residues. CDR3 sequence reads: CASSDGVFHSYEQYF. As DNA, the CDR3 is TGTGCCAGCAGTGATGGAGTTTTTCACTCCTACGAGCAGTACTTC.

Concerning this clone itself: The same CDR3 is also encoded by other DNA sequences in this sample. The genes are TRBV7-2 and TRBJ2-6; D may correspond to TRBD1 or TRBD2 (5 bases each). The germline V and J ends were trimmed by 1 base and 4 bases, with 11 bases remaining between them. The CDR3 runs to 16 residues. Germline CDR1 reads SGHTA; CDR2 reads FQGNSA. CDR3 residues: CASSLGSGPGANVLTF. The CDR3 DNA follows: TGTGCCAGCAGCTTAGGATCGGGGCCCGGGGCCAACGTCCTGACTTTC.

This chain connects TRBV6-6 to TRBJ2-2, with 8 bases aligning to TRBD2. Unmatched junction bases numbered 10, after V lost 4 bases and J lost 6 bases. The CDR3 has 16 amino acids. Germline V gives CDR1 MNHNY, CDR2 SVGAGI (reference sequence). The CDR3 reads CASSSLSGGAPGELFF. CDR3 DNA sequence: TGTGCCAGCAGTTCTCTCTCCGGGGGGGCCCCCGGGGAGCTGTTTTTT.

This clone was seen a single time. The rearrangement joins TRBV3-1 (or the pseudogene TRBV3-2) to TRBJ2-7, with D uncertain. The CDR3 is 14 amino acids. CDR1 and CDR2 from the germline V gene are LGHDT and YNNKEL (reference sequence). V lost 1 base and J 4 bases, leaving 11 bases between the germline ends. The CDR3 loop is CASSQAGARYEQYF. The CDR3, as DNA: TGTGCCAGCAGCCAAGCGGGTGCCCGTTACGAGCAGTACTTC.

This rearrangement joins TRBV7-9 to TRBJ2-1, with 10 bases identical to TRBD1. CDR3 length equals 15 residues. V shed 3 bases, J shed 8 bases, and the junction held 7 bases outside the gene matches. CDR1 and CDR2 (germline): SEHNR, FQNEAQ (reference sequence). As DNA, the CDR3 is TGTGCCAGCAGCTTTGGGACAGGGGCAATCGATGAGCAGTTCTTC. Translated, it gives CASSFGTGAIDEQFF.

V usage is TRBV6-5 and J usage is TRBJ1-4; D is perhaps TRBD1 (5 bases). There are 15 residues in the CDR3. Germline V lookup: CDR1 MNHEY, CDR2 SVGAGI. Trimming stripped 4 bases from V and 3 bases from J, with 12 bases between. The CDR3 reads CASSSGALANEKLFF. The DNA for the CDR3 is TGTGCCAGCAGTTCCGGGGCGCTTGCTAATGAAAAACTGTTTTTT.

The chain carries TRBV28 and TRBJ1-2; maybe TRBD1 (6 bases). In germline, CDR1 is MDHEN, CDR2 SYDVKM. The CDR3 loop spans 14 amino acids. V lost 6 bases to trimming and J lost 5 bases, with 16 bases between them. CDR3 sequence: CASSPGGTLYGYTF. For the CDR3, the DNA is TGTGCCAGCAGCCCCGGAGGGACATTATATGGCTACACCTTC.

The chain's CDR3 is CASRQPGALNEKLFF. The CDR3, as DNA: TGTGCCAGCAGGCAACCTGGGGCCCTTAATGAAAAACTGTTTTTT. The chain uses TRBV27 and TRBJ1-4, with D maybe TRBD1 (5 bases). V was cut by 6 bases and J by 4 bases, with 15 bases left in between. CDR1 is MNHEY and CDR2 is SMNVEV in the germline V gene (reference sequence). This CDR3 comprises 15 residues.

The chain combines TRBV28 with TRBJ1-2; 8 nucleotides line up with TRBD1. This CDR3 region has 15 residues. V shed 6 bases, J shed 4 bases, and the junction held 10 bases outside the gene matches. CDR1 MDHEN and CDR2 SYDVKM come from the germline V gene. CDR3 sequence reads: CASSTHLTGGYGYTF. The DNA of the CDR3 is TGTGCCAGCAGCACCCACCTCACAGGGGGCTATGGCTACACCTTC.

V gene TRBV29-1 combines with J gene TRBJ1-1; D uncertain. Trimming stripped 5 bases from V and 4 bases from J, with 14 bases between. CDR3 length equals 13 residues. Germline lookup yields CDR1 SQVTM and CDR2 ANQGSEA. CDR3 DNA sequence: TGCAGCGTTTGTCGGGTTGGGAGCACTGAAGCTTTCTTT. Protein: CSVCRVGSTEAFF.

The rearrangement links TRBV5-5 to TRBJ2-7; 10 positions match TRBD1. The ends lost 4 bases at V and 3 bases at J; junction bases unmatched: 4. The CDR3 spans 14 residues. CDR1 is SGHKS and CDR2 is YYEKEE in the germline V gene (reference sequence). This CDR3 is CASSLRTGGYEQYF. The CDR3 coding sequence is TGTGCCAGCAGCCTGAGGACAGGGGGCTACGAGCAGTACTTC. Full variable domain (rest looked up from reference TRBV5-5 and TRBJ2-7): DAGVTQSPTHLIKTRGQQVTLRCSPISGHKSVSWYQQVLGQGPQFIFQYYEKEERGRGNFPDRFSARQFPNYSSELNVNALLLGDSALYLCASSLRTGGYEQYFGPGTRLTVT.

This clone was seen once. V and J are TRBV7-9 and TRBJ2-7, with 7 bases that match TRBD2. Germline lookup yields CDR1 SEHNR and CDR2 FQNEAQ (reference sequence). The J segment lost 2 bases and the V segment lost 1 base, leaving 8 bases of the junction unmatched. The CDR3 runs 16 residues. CDR3 amino acids: CASSLGAGERAYEQYF. The CDR3, as DNA: TGTGCCAGCAGCTTAGGGGCGGGGGAGAGAGCCTACGAGCAGTACTTC. Variable domain in full (rest from reference TRBV7-9 and TRBJ2-7): DTGVSQNPRHKITKRGQNVTFRCDPISEHNRLYWYRQTLGQGPEFLTYFQNEAQLEKSRLLSDRFSAERPKGSFSTLEIQRTEQGDSAMYLCASSLGAGERAYEQYFGPGTRLTVT.

The V gene is TRBV5-1, the J gene TRBJ2-7; D remains unclear. The CDR3 extends over 14 amino acids. The germline CDR1 and CDR2 sequences are SGHRS and YFSETQ. Trimming took 1 base from V and 3 from J, leaving 11 bases between them. The CDR3 DNA is TGCGCCAGCAGCTTGACTCGCGGCAACTACGAGCAGTACTTC. This translates into CASSLTRGNYEQYF.